The 27 T cell receptor beta chains below come from one sample, sequenced in a study of T cells in Graves' hyperthyroidism and ophthalmopathy. RNA transcripts were the template for amplifying TCR beta CDR3 regions. Using the HTBI primer set, a first-round RT-PCR was run on the TCR CDR3. Each CDR3 protein is one row after TCRdb ran MiXCR on the multiplex PCR reads. The sample lists approximately 300,000 distinct CDR3 sequences, roughly a fifth occurring once. Material: blood. These receptors came from a man aged 45-65 years with Graves' ophthalmopathy.

This clonotype came up many times. The rearrangement joins TRBV9 to TRBJ2-2; TRBD2 matches 15 bases. Germline-derived CDR1 and CDR2 are SGDLS and YYNGEE. Trimming cost V 0 bases and J 5 bases; bases outside gene matches: 8. The CDR3 runs 19 residues. The CDR3 DNA reads as TGTGCCAGCAGCGTAGCCGGGACTAGCGGGAGGAGGGGAACCGGGGAGCTGTTTTTT. It specifies CASSVAGTSGRRGTGELFF.

This clonotype was recorded at least ten times. The gene calls are TRBV18 and TRBJ1-2; D uncertain. V lost 2 bases and J 1 base, leaving 5 bases between the germline ends. The germline gives CDR1 KGHSH, CDR2 LQKENI. The CDR3 contains 13 residues. CDR3 in DNA: TGTGCCAGCTCACCAGCACATAACTATGGCTACACCTTC. Translation gives CASSPAHNYGYTF.

The chain combines TRBV5-1 with TRBJ2-7; TRBD1 matches 9 bases. The V gene end was trimmed by 3 bases and the J gene end by 7 bases; junction bases not matched to a gene: 5. The CDR3 is 13 residues long. CDR1 is SGHRS, CDR2 YFSETQ, per germline. The chain's CDR3 is CASSWDRATEQYF. In DNA, the CDR3 is TGCGCCAGCAGCTGGGACAGGGCAACAGAGCAGTACTTC.

This clonotype came up a few times. The rearrangement uses TRBV20-1 and TRBJ2-2; D unresolved. This CDR3 is built from 13 residues. Looked up from germline, CDR1 is DFQATT and CDR2 is SNEGSKA (reference sequence). Trimming took off 1 base at V and 5 bases at J, with 8 bases between the two ends. In nucleotides, the CDR3 is TGCAGTGCTAGAGTCGGCCGAACCGGGGAGCTGTTTTTT. This gives the protein CSARVGRTGELFF.

Here the CDR3 DNA reads TGCGCCAGCAGCCCTCGGACTAGCGGGAGTGCCGAGCAGTACTTC. Translating gives CASSPRTSGSAEQYF. The chain carries TRBV5-1 and TRBJ2-7; 13 nucleotides agree with TRBD2. CDR3 size: 15 residues. V lost 4 bases, J lost 6 bases, and 7 bases stayed unmatched. CDR1 is SGHRS, CDR2 YFSETQ, per germline.

This clonotype was observed at least ten times. This chain joins TRBV2 and TRBJ2-1; D perhaps matches TRBD2 (5 bases). Germline V gene data show CDR1 as SNHLY and CDR2 as FYNNEI. The CDR3 loop spans 16 amino acids. V was cut by 4 bases and J by 2 bases, with 15 bases left in between. CDR3 sequence (DNA): TGTGCCAGCAGTGTTGAGGGTGGGAGCACCTACAATGAGCAGTTCTTC. Translating it yields CASSVEGGSTYNEQFF.

The rearrangement uses TRBV19 and TRBJ2-1; 7 bases are shared with TRBD2. The CDR3 loop spans 13 amino acids. Trimming took 5 bases from V and 7 from J; bases not matched to a gene: 5. Germline loops: CDR1 LNHDA, CDR2 SQIVND (reference sequence). CDR3 DNA sequence: TGTGCCAGTAGTCCCCCCGGGGGGAATGAGCAGTTCTTC. This sequence encodes CASSPPGGNEQFF.

This chain uses TRBV5-1 with TRBJ1-4, with D perhaps matching TRBD1 (5 bases). There are 15 residues in the CDR3. Germline V lookup: CDR1 SGHRS, CDR2 YFSETQ. The germline V and J ends were trimmed by 1 base and 4 bases, with 11 bases remaining between them. As DNA, the CDR3 is TGCGCCAGCAGCTTGATGGGGGGGAGTAATGAAAAACTGTTTTTT. Its protein is CASSLMGGSNEKLFF.

This clonotype was recorded many times. V is TRBV3-1 and J is TRBJ2-1, with 8 bases identical to TRBD2. The CDR3 spans 17 residues. In germline, CDR1 is LGHDT, CDR2 YNNKEL (reference sequence). V was clipped by 3 bases and J by 0 bases; unmatched bases: 7. This chain's CDR3 is CASSQREREISYNEQFF. DNA for the CDR3: TGTGCCAGCAGCCAGAGGGAGCGGGAGATCTCCTACAATGAGCAGTTCTTC.

This clonotype was counted only a few times. The chain joins TRBV18 to TRBJ2-7; 10 bases align to TRBD2. The CDR3 is made up of 15 amino acids. Trimming removed 4 bases from V and 2 bases from J; junction bases left unmatched: 5. Germline-derived CDR1 and CDR2 are KGHSH and LQKENI. The CDR3 is CASSQREGLTYEQYF. The CDR3 region has the DNA TGTGCCAGCTCACAGCGGGAGGGCCTAACCTACGAGCAGTACTTC.

A remark on this clonotype: Being one base from a much bigger clone, this may be a read error. The chain couples TRBV30 to TRBJ1-1, with D hard to call. Germline V CDR1 and CDR2: GTSNPN, SVGIG (reference sequence). CDR3 length: 13 residues. CDR3 protein: CAWSKAENAEAFF. In DNA form, the CDR3 reads TGTGCCTGGAGTAAGGCGGAGAACGCTGAAGCTTTCTTT.

V is TRBV19 and J is TRBJ2-1, with 10 bases that match TRBD2. The germline V gene encodes CDR1 LNHDA and CDR2 SQIVND (reference sequence). The CDR3 runs to 15 residues. V dropped 7 bases and J dropped 9; count of bases not matched to a gene: 12. In DNA form, the CDR3 reads TGTGCCAGTATGGGGCTAGCGGGAGCCGGGGGTGAGCAGTTCTTC. Its translation: CASMGLAGAGGEQFF.

This clonotype has a count of ten or more. V is TRBV20-1 and J is TRBJ2-7, with TRBD1 identical over 7 bases. V gave up 6 bases and J gave up 6 bases; unmatched junction bases: 14. The CDR3 consists of 14 residues. CDR1 and CDR2 (germline): DFQATT, SNEGSKA (reference sequence). CDR3 sequence: CSAGRQGGSGEQYF. The CDR3 nucleotides read TGCAGTGCGGGAAGACAGGGCGGTTCCGGCGAGCAGTACTTC.

The chain is built from TRBV19 and TRBJ1-1, with a weak D call TRBD1 (5 bases). Trimming removed 8 bases from V and 2 bases from J, with 12 bases in between. CDR1 LNHDA and CDR2 SQIVND come from the germline V gene (reference sequence). This CDR3 is 13 amino acids long. In DNA form, the CDR3 reads TGTGCCAGTGCCCGCCAGGGCAACACTGAAGCTTTCTTT. This encodes CASARQGNTEAFF.

In its sample, this clonotype was seen many times. The chain combines TRBV7-6 with TRBJ2-1, with D unclear. The CDR3 is 14 amino acids. Germline V gene sequence: CDR1 SGHVS, CDR2 FNYEAQ. V dropped 5 bases and J dropped 0 bases, with 8 bases sitting between them. The CDR3 loop is CASSPGPSYNEQFF. DNA for the CDR3: TGTGCCAGCAGCCCCGGGCCCTCCTACAATGAGCAGTTCTTC.

This clonotype was observed at least ten times. This chain joins TRBV30 and TRBJ1-4; D uncertain. This CDR3 comprises 13 residues. Deletions cut 1 base from V and 5 bases from J, with 8 bases between. CDR1 is GTSNPN, CDR2 SVGIG, per germline (reference sequence). CDR3 loop: CAWSARRNEKLFF. CDR3 nucleotides: TGTGCCTGGAGTGCCAGGCGCAATGAAAAACTGTTTTTT.

The V call is TRBV15, the J call TRBJ1-2; D is ambiguous. The germline V gene has CDR1 LNHNV and CDR2 YYDKDF (reference sequence). This CDR3 comprises 13 residues. The V and J ends lost 3 bases and 8 bases respectively, with 13 bases between them. CDR3 nucleotide sequence: TGTGCCACCAGCAGTGCCGCCTTGGGAGGCTACACCTTC. Protein: CATSSAALGGYTF.

This chain connects TRBV4-2 to TRBJ2-7; TRBD2 matches 9 bases. The CDR3 spans 15 residues. Germline values: CDR1 LGHNA, CDR2 YNFKEQ. Losses at the gene ends were 1 base for V and 4 bases for J; bases not matched to a gene: 5. CDR3: CASSQGLAEGYEQYF. CDR3 DNA: TGTGCCAGCAGCCAAGGACTAGCGGAGGGATACGAGCAGTACTTC.

About this clonotype itself: One end of the junction is discordant with germline, which a read error may explain. CDR3 nucleotides: TGTGCCGGCAGCGTAGGTACGGAGGCGGAAGGCTACACCTTC. This codes for CAGSVGTEAEGYTF. The chain employs TRBV9 and TRBJ1-2; D is unclear. The CDR3 runs 14 residues. Germline lookup yields CDR1 SGDLS and CDR2 YYNGEE.

The table lists this clonotype with many counts. The V and J genes are TRBV10-3 and TRBJ1-1; D is uncertain. Trimming left V 6 bases short and J 1 base short, with 6 bases between. Germline V gene lookup returns CDR1 ENHRY and CDR2 SYGVKD. CDR3 length: 12 residues. CDR3 in amino acids: CAIRGGNTEAFF. In DNA form, the CDR3 reads TGTGCCATCAGGGGAGGGAACACTGAAGCTTTCTTT.

The rearrangement joins TRBV4-2 to TRBJ2-4; no reliable D call. CDR1 LGHNA and CDR2 YNFKEQ come from the germline V gene. There are 14 residues in the CDR3. The V and J ends lost 0 bases and 7 bases respectively, with 10 bases between them. The CDR3 DNA reads as TGTGCCAGCAGCCAAGATGGTGCTACGAACATTCAGTACTTC. Its protein product is CASSQDGATNIQYF.

A note on this clonotype: One base away lies a much larger clone, so this may be a sequencing read error. V and J are TRBV6-2 or TRBV6-3 and TRBJ2-1; D uncertain. CDR3 length: 11 residues. Germline V gives CDR1 MNHEY, CDR2 SVGEGT. V lost 6 bases and J 5 bases, leaving 5 bases between the germline ends. The CDR3 region has the DNA TGTGCCAGCAGCTATAACAATGAGCAGTTCTTC. Translated, it gives CASSYNNEQFF.

CDR3 nucleotide sequence: TGTGCCAGTAGTTTCCCACCGGGACTAGCGGGGAGGCACAATGAGCAGTTCTTC. It is translated as CASSFPPGLAGRHNEQFF. The genes are TRBV19 and TRBJ2-1; 13 bases align to TRBD2. After removal of 5 bases from V and 5 bases from J, the junction contained 12 bases not matched to a gene. The CDR3 is 18 amino acids. CDR1 is LNHDA, CDR2 SQIVND, per germline (reference sequence).

Comment on this clonotype: The junction shows a germline mismatch at one end, possibly a read error. The rearrangement joins TRBV29-1 to TRBJ1-1, with D possibly being TRBD1 (5 bases). The CDR3 has 13 amino acids. CDR1 SQVTM and CDR2 ANQGSEA come from the germline V gene. CDR3 loop: CSVAGPLNTEASF. CDR3 nucleotides: TGCAGCGTTGCGGGGCCCTTGAACACTGAAGCTTCCTTT.

This clonotype has ten or more counts. The chain couples TRBV7-8 to TRBJ2-1; 7 bases line up with TRBD2. Trimming at V came to 4 bases and at J to 7 bases, leaving 10 bases not matched to a gene. This CDR3 is built from 15 residues. The germline V gene encodes CDR1 SGHVS and CDR2 FQNEAQ. The CDR3, as DNA: TGTGCCAGCAGCTACCCCGCGGGAGTCTATAATGAGCAGTTCTTC. It is translated as CASSYPAGVYNEQFF. Filled out from reference TRBV7-8 and TRBJ2-1, the complete variable domain reads GAGVSQSPRYKVAKRGQDVALRCDPISGHVSLFWYQQALGQGPEFLTYFQNEAQLDKSGLPSDRFFAERPEGSVSTLKIQRTQQEDSAVYLCASSYPAGVYNEQFFGPGTRLTVL.

This clonotype was counted between two and nine times. This chain uses TRBV12-3 or TRBV12-4 with TRBJ2-2; TRBD1 matches at 7 bases. The CDR3 runs 15 residues. Trimming removed 6 bases from V and 2 bases from J; junction bases left unmatched: 6. The CDR3 nucleotides are TGTGCCAGCAGGCGGACAGGACCCAACACCGGGGAGCTGTTTTTT. Its protein is CASRRTGPNTGELFF.

This clonotype has more than one count but fewer than ten. The chain carries TRBV24-1 and TRBJ1-4; tentatively, D is TRBD1 (6 bases). Trimming removed 9 bases from V and 3 bases from J, with 13 bases in between. CDR1 is KGHDR, CDR2 SFDVKD, per germline. The CDR3 runs to 14 residues. CDR3 bases: TGTGCCACCCGGGGGGCCGCGGCTAATGAAAAACTGTTTTTT. It specifies CATRGAAANEKLFF.